This TCR beta chain derives from a study of blood T cells in healthy people across ages. All donors came from Russia, were Caucasian and healthy, and spanned ages about 6 to 90. Combining a sample-barcoded 5' primer with a J-beta primer mix, a second PCR ran for 7 to 11 cycles. MiXCR, run by TCRdb on the 5' RACE reads, gives a single entry per CDR3 protein. The repertoire includes fewer than 2 million distinct CDR3 sequences, 35% to 50% of them detected once, and roughly 24% sits in the top ten. The V end was cut by 4 bases, the J end by 0 bases, with 21 bases between. Germline V lookup: CDR1 SGHTA, CDR2 FQGNSA. The CDR3 is 18 amino acids. This clonotype came up a few times.

The receptor comes from a human donor in good health. The sample consisted of blood. This chain connects TRBV7-2 to TRBJ1-2; D is ambiguous. The CDR3 loop is CASSSRRHLNEANYGYTF. CDR3 in DNA: TGTGCCAGCAGCTCGAGAAGACACCTAAACGAAGCTAACTATGGCTACACCTTC.